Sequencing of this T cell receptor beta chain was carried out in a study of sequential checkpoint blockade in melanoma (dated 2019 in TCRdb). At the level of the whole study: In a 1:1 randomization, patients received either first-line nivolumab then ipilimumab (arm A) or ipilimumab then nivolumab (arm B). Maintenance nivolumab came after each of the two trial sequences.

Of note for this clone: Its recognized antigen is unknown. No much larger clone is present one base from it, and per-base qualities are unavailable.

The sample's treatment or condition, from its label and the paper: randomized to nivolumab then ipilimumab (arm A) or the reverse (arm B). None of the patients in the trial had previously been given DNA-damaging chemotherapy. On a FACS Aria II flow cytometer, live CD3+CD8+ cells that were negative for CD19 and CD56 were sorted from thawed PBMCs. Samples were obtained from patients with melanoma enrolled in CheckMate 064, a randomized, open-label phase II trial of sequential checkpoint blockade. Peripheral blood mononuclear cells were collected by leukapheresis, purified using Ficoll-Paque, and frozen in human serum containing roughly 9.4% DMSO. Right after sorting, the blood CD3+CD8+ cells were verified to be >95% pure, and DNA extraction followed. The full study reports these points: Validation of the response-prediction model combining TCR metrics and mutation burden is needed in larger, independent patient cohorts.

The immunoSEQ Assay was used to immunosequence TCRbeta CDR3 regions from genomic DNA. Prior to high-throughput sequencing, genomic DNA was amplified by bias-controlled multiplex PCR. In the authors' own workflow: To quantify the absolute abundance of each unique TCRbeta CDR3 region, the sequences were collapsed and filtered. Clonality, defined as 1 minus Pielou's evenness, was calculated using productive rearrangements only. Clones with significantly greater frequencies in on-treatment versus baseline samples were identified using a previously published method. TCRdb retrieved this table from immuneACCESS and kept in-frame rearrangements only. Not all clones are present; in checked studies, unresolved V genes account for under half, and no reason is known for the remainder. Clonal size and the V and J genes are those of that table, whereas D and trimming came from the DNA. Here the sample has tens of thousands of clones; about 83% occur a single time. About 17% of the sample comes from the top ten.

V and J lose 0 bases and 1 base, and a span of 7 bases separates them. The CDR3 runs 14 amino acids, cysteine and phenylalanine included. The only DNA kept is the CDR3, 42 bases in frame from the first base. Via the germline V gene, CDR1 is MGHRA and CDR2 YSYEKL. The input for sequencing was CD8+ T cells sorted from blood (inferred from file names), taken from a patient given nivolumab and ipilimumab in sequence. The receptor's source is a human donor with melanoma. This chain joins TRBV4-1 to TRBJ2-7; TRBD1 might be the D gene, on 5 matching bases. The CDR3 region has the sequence CASSQDQGSYEQYF. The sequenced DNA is TGCGCCAGCAGCCAAGATCAGGGATCCTACGAGCAGTACTTC.